Listed below are T cell receptor beta chains from one sample, sequenced in a study of CD8 T cells in ankylosing spondylitis. MiXCR was run by TCRdb on the 5' RACE reads, yielding one entry per CDR3 protein. The sample has about 200,000 distinct CDR3 sequences; around 13% are singletons. Specimen: blood, either unsorted or a sorted T cell fraction (not recorded which). Receptors originate from a male donor with ankylosing spondylitis or in good health (not recorded which). Both conserved end residues are part of each CDR3. The order of the fields is V gene, D gene, J gene, clone size, CDR3 DNA, CDR3 protein. D genes are given only for firm matches. Clone size is shown for a subset of rows, as once, few, many or a class of expanded clone.

TRBV6-5	NA	TRBJ2-2	many	TGTGCCAGCAGTTACTCGGAAAGGGGGGGAACCGGGGAGCTGTTTTTT	CASSYSERGGTGELFF
TRBV27	NA	TRBJ2-7	NA	TGTGCCAGCACTTTCGGATACGAGCAGTACTTC	CASTFGYEQYF
TRBV4-2	TRBD1	TRBJ2-7	few	TGTGCCAGCAGCTACGGGACAGGGAACTACGAGCAGTACTTC	CASSYGTGNYEQYF
TRBV9	NA	TRBJ2-3	NA	TGTGCCAGCAGCGTAGTATCCGGCGCCGCAGATACGCAGTATTTT	CASSVVSGAADTQYF
TRBV4-1	TRBD2	TRBJ2-3	NA	TGCGCCAGCAGCCAGGAGGGACTAGCGGCGGGGGTCAGAGATACGCAGTATTTT	CASSQEGLAAGVRDTQYF
TRBV29-1	NA	TRBJ2-1	NA	TGCAGCGTGGGGGCCCCCGGGACCGCCCTCTACAATGAGCAGTTCTTC	CSVGAPGTALYNEQFF
TRBV4-2	TRBD2	TRBJ2-3	many	TGTGCCAGCAGCCCGGGACTAGCGGCCACAGATACGCAGTATTTT	CASSPGLAATDTQYF
TRBV6-2/TRBV6-3	NA	TRBJ2-1	few	TGTGCCAGCAGTTACTTGTACTCTTCCCCACTACATGAGCAGTTCTTC	CASSYLYSSPLHEQFF
TRBV7-9	NA	TRBJ1-4	NA	TGTGCCAGCAGCTTAGGAGTAGGTCGGAATGGGAAACTGTTTTTT	CASSLGVGRNGKLFF
TRBV27	NA	TRBJ2-1	few	TGTGCCAGCAGGGACCCTTACAATGAGCAGTTCTTC	CASRDPYNEQFF
TRBV12-3/TRBV12-4	NA	TRBJ2-1	many	TGTGCCAGCAGTTGGGGGGGCCCCTACAATGAGCAGTTCTTC	CASSWGGPYNEQFF
TRBV4-1	NA	TRBJ2-3	NA	TGCGCCAGCAGCCTCGGAGCGCCTAGCACAGATACGCAGTATTTT	CASSLGAPSTDTQYF
TRBV19	NA	TRBJ1-1	NA	TGTGCCAGTAGTATCCCAGAGACCACTGAAGCTTTCTTT	CASSIPETTEAFF
TRBV2	NA	TRBJ2-7	few	TGTGCCAGCTCGAGGGCGGCGGCCTACGAGCAGTACTTC	CASSRAAAYEQYF
TRBV13	TRBD2	TRBJ2-3	NA	TGTGCCAGCAGCTTTAAAGCGGGGCGACCGGATACGCAGTATTTT	CASSFKAGRPDTQYF
TRBV20-1	TRBD1	TRBJ2-1	few	TGCAGTGCTAGAGATTGGACAGGGGGAGTTGTCGATGAGCAGTTCTTC	CSARDWTGGVVDEQFF
TRBV5-1	TRBD1	TRBJ1-1	many	TGCGCCAGCAGCTTGTGGGGGACAGCCGACGACACTGAAGCTTTCTTT	CASSLWGTADDTEAFF
TRBV7-2	TRBD2	TRBJ2-7	NA	TGTGCCAGCAGCCCTAGCGGGGGGGCACCCTACGAGCAGTACTTC	CASSPSGGAPYEQYF
TRBV19	NA	TRBJ1-2	few	TGTGCCTCATTCCCTCGGGGGGGATATGGCTACACCTTC	CASFPRGGYGYTF
TRBV27	TRBD1	TRBJ2-7	few	TGTGCCAGCAGAACCCGGGACAGGCCTTACGAGCAGTACTTC	CASRTRDRPYEQYF
TRBV29-1	TRBD1	TRBJ1-1	NA	TGCAGCGTAGAAGACAGGGTTTACACTGAAGCTTTCTTT	CSVEDRVYTEAFF
TRBV28	NA	TRBJ1-1	NA	TGTGCCAGCACCCCGGCGGGCGGCACTGAAGCTTTCTTT	CASTPAGGTEAFF
TRBV11-2	NA	TRBJ2-2	NA	TGTGCCAGCAGCATTGGGGGTCAAGGAGGGTTTTTT	CASSIGGQGGFF
TRBV12-2	NA	TRBJ2-7	NA	TGTGCAAGTCGCCTTAGAGTGTCGTACGAGCAGTACTTC	CASRLRVSYEQYF
TRBV29-1	NA	TRBJ1-1	NA	TGCAGCGTTGTCCCAGGCACTGAAGCTTTCTTT	CSVVPGTEAFF
TRBV4-1	NA	TRBJ1-1	NA	TGCGCCAGCAGCCAAGAGGAGGTGATGAACACTGAAGCTTTCTTT	CASSQEEVMNTEAFF
TRBV7-9	NA	TRBJ2-7	NA	TGTGCCAGCAGCACAACCGGGGTGGGCTCCTACGAGCAGTACTTC	CASSTTGVGSYEQYF
TRBV6-2/TRBV6-3	TRBD2	TRBJ2-4	NA	TGTGCCAGCAGTTACAAACTAGCGGGATTAAACATTCAGTACTTC	CASSYKLAGLNIQYF
TRBV29-1	NA	TRBJ1-2	many	TGCAGCGTTGGAGGCGCGGAGGCATATGGCTACACCTTC	CSVGGAEAYGYTF
TRBV25-1	NA	TRBJ2-3	NA	TGTGCCAGCAGTGAATATTTAGCAGAAACTCAGTATTTT	CASSEYLAETQYF
TRBV29-1	NA	TRBJ2-7	few	TGCAGCGTTGACCTCGGGGCACTTGAGCAGTACTTC	CSVDLGALEQYF
TRBV15	NA	TRBJ2-3	few	TGTGCCACCAGCGCCCGTTGGACAGATACGCAGTATTTT	CATSARWTDTQYF
TRBV7-6	TRBD2	TRBJ2-2	NA	TGTGCCAGCAGCTTACTCCCTAGCGGGAGACTAAGTGTCCGCGGGGAGCTGTTTTTT	CASSLLPSGRLSVRGELFF
TRBV2	TRBD2	TRBJ2-1	NA	TGTGCCAGCTTACTAGCGGGCCTTACGAATGAGCAGTTCTTC	CASLLAGLTNEQFF
TRBV4-1	TRBD2	TRBJ2-1	NA	TGCGCCAGCAGCCAGGCTAGCGGGAGCTCCTACAATGAGCAGTTCTTC	CASSQASGSSYNEQFF
TRBV20-1	TRBD2	TRBJ2-7	NA	TGCAGTGCTAGAGATTTAGCTAGCGGGAGAGACTACGAGCAGTACTTC	CSARDLASGRDYEQYF
TRBV12-3/TRBV12-4	TRBD2	TRBJ2-1	NA	TGTGCCAGCAGCCCTTCGGGACTAGCGGGGCAAGACAGCTCCTACAATGAGCAGTTCTTC	CASSPSGLAGQDSSYNEQFF
TRBV24-1	TRBD2	TRBJ2-1	NA	TGTGCCACCATGGGGACTAGCGGGACCAATGAGCAGTTCTTC	CATMGTSGTNEQFF
TRBV21-1	NA	TRBJ1-4	few	TGTGCCAGCAGCTCCCGGACAGGGCTTGAGTTTAATGAAAAACTGTTTTTT	CASSSRTGLEFNEKLFF
TRBV6-6	NA	TRBJ1-2	NA	TGTGCCAGCAGTTACTCGGGGGGAGGCTACACCTTC	CASSYSGGGYTF
TRBV4-1	TRBD1	TRBJ2-5	few	TGCGCCAGCAGCTACGGACAGGGGATGGGGGAGACCCAGTACTTC	CASSYGQGMGETQYF
TRBV11-2	NA	TRBJ2-1	NA	TGTGCCAGCAGCTTAGAGTCAAGCTCCTACAATGAGCAGTTCTTC	CASSLESSSYNEQFF
TRBV5-6	NA	TRBJ1-2	many	TGTGCCAGCAGCTCGTGGCCCAGTAACTATGGCTACACCTTC	CASSSWPSNYGYTF
TRBV3-1	NA	TRBJ1-5	few	TGTGCCAGCAGCCTCCTTCGAAGACAGTCCGTGGCCCAGCATTTT	CASSLLRRQSVAQHF
TRBV7-6	NA	TRBJ2-5	NA	TGTGCCAGCAGCTTACTTACCAGGCAGCCCCGGGAGACCCAGTACTTC	CASSLLTRQPRETQYF
TRBV11-2	TRBD2	TRBJ2-3	few	TGTGCCAGCAGCTTAGATCCTAGCGGGGTTACCACAGATACGCAGTATTTT	CASSLDPSGVTTDTQYF
TRBV6-5	NA	TRBJ1-2	NA	TGTGCCAGCAGTTACCCCGGGACCCTTAGTTACTATGGCTACACCTTC	CASSYPGTLSYYGYTF
TRBV7-6	NA	TRBJ2-1	few	TGTGCCAGCAGCTTAGCGGGGGCTACGAATGAGCAGTTCTTC	CASSLAGATNEQFF
TRBV12-3/TRBV12-4	TRBD1	TRBJ2-1	NA	TGTGCCAGCAGACCGACAGGGGGTAATGAGCAGTTCTTC	CASRPTGGNEQFF
TRBV27	TRBD2	TRBJ2-7	few	TGTGCCAGCAGTTTAGCGGGAGGGAGTGAGCAGTACTTC	CASSLAGGSEQYF
TRBV30	NA	TRBJ2-7	NA	TGTGCCTGGAGCCCCGGGACGGACACCTACGAGCAGTACTTC	CAWSPGTDTYEQYF
TRBV15	NA	TRBJ2-5	NA	TGTGCCACCAGCAGAGAAATGGGCCAAGAGACCCAGTACTTC	CATSREMGQETQYF
TRBV3-1	NA	TRBJ2-5	many	TGTGCCAGCAGCCAAGTCCTAGCGTACCAAGAGACCCAGTACTTC	CASSQVLAYQETQYF
TRBV27	NA	TRBJ1-6	NA	TGTGCCAGCAGTTTATTAGGGGGGCAAAATTCACCCCTCCACTTT	CASSLLGGQNSPLHF
TRBV9	NA	TRBJ2-1	NA	TGTGCCAGCAGCGTTAGACCCGTCTACAATGAGCAGTTCTTC	CASSVRPVYNEQFF
TRBV5-1	NA	TRBJ1-1	few	TGCGCCAGCAGTATGAACACTGAAGCTTTCTTT	CASSMNTEAFF
TRBV11-3	NA	TRBJ2-5	NA	TGTGCCAGCGAAGAATACGGGTCCCGTGGGCAAGAGACCCAGTACTTC	CASEEYGSRGQETQYF
TRBV4-2	TRBD1	TRBJ2-7	NA	TGTGCCAGCAGCCAAGAAGTAACAGGGGGAACCTACGAGCAGTACTTC	CASSQEVTGGTYEQYF
TRBV30	NA	TRBJ2-7	few	TGTGCCTGGAGTGTATTGCCCAACGAGCAGTACTTC	CAWSVLPNEQYF